A single sample gave rise to the 7 T cell receptor beta chains below, sequenced in a study of CD8+ T cells in alopecia areata. Sequencing templates came from extracted RNA that was reverse transcribed into cDNA. Only in-frame clones appear in the TCRdb table, and some are missing; sequencing was by immunoSEQ multiplex PCR. The sample consists of a few hundred thousand clones, roughly three fifths of them appearing once. The specimen sequenced was CD8+ T cells sorted from blood. All receptors come from a human donor in good health.

This clone was counted only a few times. The chain links TRBV7-8 to TRBJ1-1, with D unclear. CDR1 is SGHVS and CDR2 is FQNEAQ in the germline V gene. The V and J ends lost 5 bases and 4 bases respectively, with 17 bases between them. CDR3 length: 15 amino acids. As DNA, the CDR3 is TGTGCCAGCAGCGGAGTCGGGGATCTGGGCACTGAAGCTTTCTTT. This codes for CASSGVGDLGTEAFF.

The chain links TRBV5-4 to TRBJ2-7; 8 nucleotides agree with TRBD1. CDR1 and CDR2 (germline): SGHNT, YYREEE (reference sequence). The V segment lost 2 bases and the J segment 4 bases; nucleotides outside the gene matches: 8. This CDR3 has 15 residues. The CDR3 reads CASSFLPGGSYEQYF. CDR3 sequence (DNA): TGTGCCAGCAGCTTTTTACCAGGGGGCTCGTACGAGCAGTACTTC.

As for this clone: Other DNA sequences in this specimen translate into the identical CDR3. V gene TRBV4-1 combines with J gene TRBJ1-1, with D maybe TRBD1 (5 bases). Germline V gives CDR1 MGHRA, CDR2 YSYEKL. V was clipped by 1 base and J by 1 base, with 10 bases between them. The CDR3 contains 15 residues. CDR3 DNA: TGCGCCAGCAGCCAAGCCCAGGGTAGGAACACTGAAGCTTTCTTT. This codes for CASSQAQGRNTEAFF.

V usage is TRBV7-9 and J usage is TRBJ1-5; D is uncertain. Germline values: CDR1 SEHNR, CDR2 FQNEAQ (reference sequence). This CDR3 spans 13 amino acids. V dropped 5 bases and J dropped 7 bases, with 12 bases sitting between them. DNA for the CDR3: TGTGCCAGCAGCCTAGACTCGGGACAGCCCCAGCATTTT. Amino acid sequence: CASSLDSGQPQHF.

This clone has a handful of counts. CDR3 sequence: CATGGGSGPEQYF. In DNA, the CDR3 is TGTGCCACTGGCGGCGGCTCCGGTCCCGAGCAGTACTTC. J is TRBJ2-7 and V is TRBV10-3; D call uncertain. This CDR3 is 13 amino acids long. V was shortened by 10 bases and J by 6 bases, with 19 bases between the two germline ends. Germline V CDR1 and CDR2: ENHRY, SYGVKD.

The J gene is TRBJ2-3, the V gene TRBV27; D perhaps matches TRBD2 (5 bases). V lost 7 bases, J lost 3 bases, and 17 bases lay in between. The length of the CDR3 is 15 residues. CDR1 is MNHEY, CDR2 SMNVEV, per germline (reference sequence). The CDR3, as DNA: TGTGCCAGCACCGAGGGAACAGTACCTACAGATACGCAGTATTTT. It is translated as CASTEGTVPTDTQYF.

This sequence joins TRBV29-1 and TRBJ2-1; no firm D call. Germline V gives CDR1 SQVTM, CDR2 ANQGSEA. V lost 3 bases and J 2 bases, leaving 14 bases between the germline ends. This CDR3 has 15 amino acids. CDR3 amino acids: CSVDPVLATYNEQFF. The CDR3, as DNA: TGCAGCGTTGACCCCGTGCTTGCGACCTACAATGAGCAGTTCTTC.